This T cell receptor (beta chain) was captured in a study of blood T cell repertoires in COVID-19. Study-level information: Researchers got acute and convalescent COVID-19 samples from the United States, Italy and Spain.

Per the authors' pipeline: Scientists estimated how many nucleated cells there were by amplifying reference gene primers. Sequenced by immunoSEQ multiplex PCR; TCRdb stores in-frame clones only, minus some. The V and J calls and clone size are taken from that table; D and trimming were inferred from the DNA. Altogether approximately 230,000 clones are present, 85% to 90% being singletons, with the ten largest covering 1.5% to 2%. Unmatched junction bases numbered 5, after V lost 0 bases and J lost 5 bases. This CDR3 comprises 16 residues. The germline gives CDR1 ENHRY, CDR2 SYGVKD. Participants had their cohort set by participant-reported clinical history.

The source of this sequence is a man in his forties who had recovered from COVID-19. The sequenced sample was PBMCs or T cells enriched from blood (not recorded which). The chain links TRBV10-3 to TRBJ2-5; 11 bases fit TRBD2. The CDR3, as DNA: TGTGCCATCAGTGAGTCCGGGACTAGCGGCTTGGAGACCCAGTACTTC. Its translation: CAISESGTSGLETQYF.